Listed below are T cell receptor beta chains from one sample, sequenced in a study of CD8 T cells in ankylosing spondylitis. TCRdb used MiXCR to reprocess the 5' RACE reads, holding one entry per CDR3 protein. The data contain under 400,000 distinct CDR3 sequences, 11% of them seen just once; the ten biggest clones take up about a tenth. Sequenced sample: blood, either unsorted or a sorted T cell fraction (not recorded which). The receptors originated from a female donor with ankylosing spondylitis or in good health (not recorded which). Each CDR3 is given with its conserved first and last residue. D genes are given only for firm matches. A clone size is listed for some rows: how often the clone was seen (once, few, many), or a class if it is expanded.

abundance	j_gene	v_gene	d_gene	CDR3aa	CDR3nt
many	TRBJ1-6	TRBV10-3	TRBD1	CAISDSTGPGSALHF	TGTGCCATCAGTGACTCGACAGGGCCAGGCTCGGCCCTCCACTTT
-	TRBJ2-1	TRBV6-2/TRBV6-3	-	CASSQRSSGLNEQFF	TGTGCCAGCAGTCAAAGGAGTTCAGGGTTGAATGAGCAGTTCTTC
-	TRBJ1-4	TRBV19	TRBD1	CASRAGGATNEKLFF	TGTGCCAGTCGGGCAGGGGGTGCAACTAATGAAAAACTGTTTTTT
many	TRBJ1-1	TRBV5-1	-	CASSLEGGLAFF	TGCGCCAGCAGCTTGGAGGGCGGCCTGGCTTTCTTT
many	TRBJ2-7	TRBV5-1	-	CASSLRTPRGDEQYF	TGCGCCAGCAGCTTAAGGACTCCGAGGGGCGACGAGCAGTACTTC
few	TRBJ1-1	TRBV5-1	TRBD1	CASATQTGGTEAFF	TGCGCCAGCGCCACCCAGACAGGGGGGACTGAAGCTTTCTTT
many	TRBJ1-3	TRBV10-3	-	CAISAAGNTIYF	TGTGCCATCAGTGCGGCTGGAAACACCATATATTTT
many	TRBJ2-2	TRBV15	TRBD1	CATSPHRTGSTGELFF	TGTGCCACCAGCCCCCATCGGACAGGATCCACCGGGGAGCTGTTTTTT
few	TRBJ2-2	TRBV27	-	CASSRARYSAGELFF	TGTGCCAGCAGTCGGGCTCGCTATTCGGCCGGGGAGCTGTTTTTT
many	TRBJ1-1	TRBV3-1	TRBD1	CASSPGQGITEAFF	TGTGCCAGCAGCCCAGGACAGGGGATCACTGAAGCTTTCTTT
-	TRBJ2-5	TRBV5-1	-	CASSSGALETQYF	TGCGCCAGCAGCTCCGGTGCCCTGGAGACCCAGTACTTC
-	TRBJ2-2	TRBV28	-	CASRGGTANTGELFF	TGTGCCAGCAGGGGGGGGACAGCGAACACCGGGGAGCTGTTTTTT
few	TRBJ1-2	TRBV25-1	-	CASSEGGGILYGYTF	TGTGCCAGCAGTGAGGGGGGGGGCATCCTCTATGGCTACACCTTC
many	TRBJ2-3	TRBV5-1	-	CASSLEGGRDTQYF	TGCGCCAGCAGCTTGGAAGGTGGGAGAGATACGCAGTATTTT
once	TRBJ1-5	TRBV5-1	-	CASSLGSGDSNQPQHF	TGCGCCAGCAGCTTGGGAAGCGGGGATAGCAATCAGCCCCAGCATTTT
few	TRBJ2-1	TRBV14	-	CASSQGPDTFSHHNEQFF	TGTGCCAGCAGCCAGGGACCTGATACATTTTCACACCACAATGAGCAGTTCTTC
-	TRBJ2-7	TRBV27	-	CASSTSPWYEQYF	TGTGCCAGCAGTACGTCTCCGTGGTACGAGCAGTACTTC
-	TRBJ1-2	TRBV20-1	TRBD1	CSALGQGERNYGYTF	TGCAGTGCCTTGGGGCAGGGGGAGAGAAACTATGGCTACACCTTC
-	TRBJ1-4	TRBV18	TRBD1	CASSPDRVREKLFF	TGTGCCAGCTCACCGGACAGGGTTCGGGAAAAACTGTTTTTT
many	TRBJ1-5	TRBV6-1	TRBD1	CASSGQGGNQPQHF	TGTGCCAGCAGTGGACAGGGTGGCAATCAGCCCCAGCATTTT
-	TRBJ2-5	TRBV10-3	TRBD1	CAISGTGPETQYF	TGTGCCATCAGCGGGACAGGCCCAGAGACCCAGTACTTC
many	TRBJ2-1	TRBV20-1	-	CSAERADEQFF	TGCAGTGCGGAGAGGGCGGATGAGCAGTTCTTC
many	TRBJ1-4	TRBV7-2	-	CASSLREKLFF	TGTGCCAGCAGCTTAAGGGAAAAACTGTTTTTT
many	TRBJ2-2	TRBV5-4	TRBD2	CASSRGTSGDTGELFF	TGTGCCAGCAGCAGGGGGACTAGCGGTGACACCGGGGAGCTGTTTTTT
-	TRBJ1-4	TRBV20-1	TRBD1	CSARAPRGDRNEKLFF	TGCAGTGCTAGAGCCCCCAGGGGGGACCGAAATGAAAAACTGTTTTTT
-	TRBJ2-3	TRBV20-1	-	CSARDSRVFGDTQYF	TGCAGTGCTAGAGATTCGAGGGTCTTCGGGGATACGCAGTATTTT
many	TRBJ2-1	TRBV12-3/TRBV12-4	-	CASIFGNEQFF	TGTGCCAGCATATTCGGGAATGAGCAGTTCTTC
many	TRBJ2-3	TRBV15	-	CATSRGRDFTDTQYF	TGTGCCACCAGCAGAGGCCGGGACTTCACAGATACGCAGTATTTT
many	TRBJ2-1	TRBV6-1	TRBD1	CASRTQGATSYNEQFF	TGTGCCAGCAGGACCCAGGGGGCCACGTCCTACAATGAGCAGTTCTTC
-	TRBJ1-1	TRBV4-1	-	CASSQSRANEAFF	TGCGCCAGCAGCCAGAGCAGGGCCAATGAAGCTTTCTTT
few	TRBJ2-1	TRBV10-3	-	CAINPRGQGNEQFF	TGTGCCATCAACCCCCGGGGACAAGGCAATGAGCAGTTCTTC
few	TRBJ2-3	TRBV10-3	TRBD2	CAISGGGGATDTQYF	TGTGCCATCAGTGGAGGCGGGGGGGCCACAGATACGCAGTATTTT
many	TRBJ1-6	TRBV20-1	-	CSARVFPSSPLHF	TGCAGTGCTAGAGTATTCCCAAGTTCACCCCTCCACTTT
few	TRBJ2-7	TRBV27	TRBD1	CASSSRTGEQYF	TGTGCCAGCAGTTCCCGGACAGGAGAGCAGTACTTC
many	TRBJ1-4	TRBV20-1	-	CSARTVANEKLFF	TGCAGTGCTAGAACAGTGGCAAATGAAAAACTGTTTTTT
many	TRBJ2-3	TRBV5-1	-	CASSASTDTQYF	TGTGCCAGCAGTGCGAGCACAGATACGCAGTATTTT
-	TRBJ2-7	TRBV19	-	CASSIGLGNYEQYF	TGTGCCAGTAGTATCGGCCTCGGGAACTACGAGCAGTACTTC
-	TRBJ2-1	TRBV7-9	-	CASSFTPDEQFF	TGTGCCAGCAGTTTCACCCCCGATGAGCAGTTCTTC
many	TRBJ2-5	TRBV6-2/TRBV6-3	TRBD1	CASTPGTGAQETQYF	TGTGCCAGCACCCCCGGGACAGGGGCCCAAGAGACCCAGTACTTC
few	TRBJ2-7	TRBV20-1	TRBD2	CSARTSGRYEQYF	TGCAGTGCACGGACTAGCGGGAGGTACGAGCAGTACTTC
-	TRBJ2-7	TRBV5-1	TRBD2	CASNGKGTSGREQYF	TGCGCCAGCAATGGAAAAGGGACTAGCGGTCGCGAGCAGTACTTC
-	TRBJ1-1	TRBV5-6	-	CASSVGTVDPEAFF	TGTGCCAGCAGCGTTGGGACGGTCGACCCTGAAGCTTTCTTT
many	TRBJ2-7	TRBV7-2	-	CASSLSLGAGEQYF	TGTGCCAGCAGCTTATCTTTGGGGGCAGGGGAGCAGTACTTC
many	TRBJ2-1	TRBV11-2	TRBD1	CASSLAPGQGTFF	TGTGCCAGCAGCTTAGCCCCGGGACAGGGGACGTTCTTC
many	TRBJ1-5	TRBV15	TRBD1	CATSRDRTGRIDQPQHF	TGTGCCACCAGCAGAGATAGGACAGGGCGGATCGATCAGCCCCAGCATTTT
many	TRBJ1-1	TRBV5-1	-	CASSLEENTEAFF	TGCGCCAGCAGCTTGGAGGAGAACACTGAAGCTTTCTTT
many	TRBJ1-1	TRBV18	-	CATHREGNTEAFF	TGTGCCACCCACCGGGAGGGGAACACTGAAGCTTTCTTT
many	TRBJ2-7	TRBV10-3	-	CAISGTDYEQYF	TGTGCCATCAGTGGGACAGACTACGAGCAGTACTTC
many	TRBJ2-1	TRBV6-4	TRBD2	CASSEMAGGLYNEQFF	TGTGCCAGCAGTGAAATGGCGGGGGGGCTCTACAATGAGCAGTTCTTC
-	TRBJ1-1	TRBV9	-	CASSVEPDMNTEAFF	TGTGCCAGCAGCGTAGAACCTGATATGAACACTGAAGCTTTCTTT
-	TRBJ2-7	TRBV20-1	-	CSPSTPAEQYF	TGCAGTCCCTCGACCCCAGCCGAGCAGTACTTC
many	TRBJ2-1	TRBV20-1	-	CSARGQGPSSYNEQFF	TGCAGTGCTAGGGGCCAGGGCCCGAGCTCCTACAATGAGCAGTTCTTC